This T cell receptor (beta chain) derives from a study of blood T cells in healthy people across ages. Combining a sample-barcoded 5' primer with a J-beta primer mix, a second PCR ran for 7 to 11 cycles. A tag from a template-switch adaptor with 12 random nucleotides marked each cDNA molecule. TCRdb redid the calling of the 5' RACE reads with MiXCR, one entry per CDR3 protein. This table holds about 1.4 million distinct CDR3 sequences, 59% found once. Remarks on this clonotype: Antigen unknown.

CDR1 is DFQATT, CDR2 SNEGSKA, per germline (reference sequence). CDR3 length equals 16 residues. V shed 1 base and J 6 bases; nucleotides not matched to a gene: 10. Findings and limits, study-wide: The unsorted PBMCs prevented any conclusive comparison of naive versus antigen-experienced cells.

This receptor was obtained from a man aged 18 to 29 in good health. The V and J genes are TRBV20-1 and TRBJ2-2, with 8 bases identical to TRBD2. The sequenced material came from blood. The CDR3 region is CSARAGGGSPAGELFF. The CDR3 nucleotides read TGCAGTGCTAGAGCCGGGGGGGGGAGCCCGGCCGGGGAGCTGTTTTTT.